Presented here are 21 T cell receptor beta chains from one specimen sequenced in a study of CD8 T cells in Susac syndrome. cDNA came from about 0.51 to 1 ug RNA primed by random hexamers. From the immunoSEQ multiplex PCR reads, TCRdb called clonotypes with MiXCR, one entry per CDR3 protein. Altogether over 350,000 distinct CDR3 sequences are present, approximately 85% being singletons, with the ten largest covering about 0.1%. Sequenced sample: CD8+ T cells from PBMCs. The receptors originated from a human donor with multiple sclerosis.

V gene TRBV3-1 combines with J gene TRBJ1-2; 7 nucleotides align to TRBD1. V lost 2 bases, J lost 4 bases, and 4 bases stayed unmatched. There are 14 residues in the CDR3. Germline V lookup: CDR1 LGHDT, CDR2 YNNKEL (reference sequence). CDR3 loop: CASSQTGQLYGYTF. CDR3 DNA sequence: TGTGCCAGCAGCCAAACGGGACAGCTCTATGGCTACACCTTC.

The gene calls are TRBV6-4 and TRBJ1-1; D is undetermined. The V end lost 3 bases, the J end lost 2 bases, and 7 bases lay between the germline ends. Germline V gene lookup returns CDR1 MRHNA and CDR2 SNTAGT. CDR3 length: 13 amino acids. The CDR3 sequence: CASSERFNTEAFF. The CDR3 DNA reads as TGTGCCAGCAGTGAACGCTTCAACACTGAAGCTTTCTTT.

This clonotype was recorded a few times. The chain couples TRBV27 to TRBJ2-7; tentatively, D is TRBD2 (6 bases). Trimming cost V 6 bases and J 4 bases, with 13 bases left between them. This CDR3 is built from 13 residues. CDR1 and CDR2 from the germline V gene are MNHEY and SMNVEV (reference sequence). The CDR3 loop is CASSPTSKYEQYF. In DNA, the CDR3 is TGTGCCAGCAGCCCGACTAGTAAGTACGAGCAGTACTTC.

This chain uses TRBV20-1 with TRBJ2-6; 11 nucleotides agree with TRBD1. This CDR3 contains 20 residues. The V segment lost 2 bases and the J segment 3 bases; nucleotides outside the gene matches: 15. Germline CDR1 reads DFQATT; CDR2 reads SNEGSKA (reference sequence). CDR3 coding DNA: TGCAGTGCTAGACACCCACATCCCGGGACAGGGGGTCTTGGGGCCAACGTCCTGACTTTC. This encodes CSARHPHPGTGGLGANVLTF.

The table lists this clonotype with a count of one. The rearrangement links TRBV4-1 to TRBJ1-5; 8 bases are shared with TRBD1. Germline loops: CDR1 MGHRA, CDR2 YSYEKL. The CDR3 has 17 amino acids. V dropped 0 bases and J dropped 9; count of bases not matched to a gene: 13. CDR3 nucleotide sequence: TGCGCCAGCAGCCAAGATTCGATTCGGACAGGGCAAATGCCCCAGCATTTT. Translated: CASSQDSIRTGQMPQHF.

The chain has TRBV19 and TRBJ2-1, with a weak D call TRBD2 (6 bases). Trimming took off 3 bases at V and 5 bases at J, with 14 bases between the two ends. CDR1 is LNHDA and CDR2 is SQIVND in the germline V gene (reference sequence). The CDR3 consists of 15 residues. CDR3 region: CASSMYTSRDNEQFF. CDR3 in DNA: TGTGCCAGTAGTATGTATACTAGCAGAGACAATGAGCAGTTCTTC.

V usage is TRBV12-3 or TRBV12-4 and J usage is TRBJ1-5; D is undetermined. V gave up 6 bases and J gave up 0 bases, with 6 bases separating them. There are 13 residues in the CDR3. The CDR3 reads CASSQISNQPQHF. DNA for the CDR3: TGTGCCAGCAGCCAAATTAGCAATCAGCCCCAGCATTTT.

The chain carries TRBV6-5 and TRBJ2-7, with TRBD1 matching 7 bases. This CDR3 is 15 amino acids long. The germline CDR1 and CDR2 sequences are MNHEY and SVGAGI. With 4 bases clipped from V and 2 bases from J, the junction kept 8 bases outside the gene matches. The CDR3, as DNA: TGTGCCAGCAGTTTCAGACAGGGCCGGGCCTACGAGCAGTACTTC. It yields the protein CASSFRQGRAYEQYF.

The chain employs TRBV7-9 and TRBJ1-4, with no clear D. CDR3 length equals 17 residues. With 2 bases removed from V and 5 bases from J, the gap between germline ends came to 18 bases. CDR1 is SEHNR and CDR2 is FQNEAQ in the germline V gene (reference sequence). CDR3 amino acids: CASSLMSTSTENEKLFF. The CDR3 DNA is TGTGCCAGCAGCTTAATGTCGACGAGTACAGAAAATGAAAAACTGTTTTTT.

The V and J genes are TRBV13 and TRBJ2-2; D perhaps matches TRBD2 (6 bases). CDR3 length: 14 amino acids. Germline values: CDR1 PRHDT, CDR2 FYEKMQ (reference sequence). V was shortened by 5 bases and J by 5 bases, with 12 bases between the two germline ends. CDR3 loop: CASSPGTVTGELFF. The CDR3 DNA follows: TGTGCCAGCAGCCCCGGGACTGTAACCGGGGAGCTGTTTTTT.

This clonotype was recorded only once. The chain is built from TRBV5-1 and TRBJ2-2; D gene unclear. Germline V lookup: CDR1 SGHRS, CDR2 YFSETQ. The CDR3 runs 18 residues. Trimming took off 0 bases at V and 0 bases at J, with 15 bases between the two ends. Here the CDR3 reads CASSLAQITIPNTGELFF. CDR3 nucleotides: TGCGCCAGCAGCTTGGCTCAGATTACGATCCCGAACACCGGGGAGCTGTTTTTT.

The chain links TRBV7-9 to TRBJ1-4, with D uncertain. The CDR3 loop spans 17 amino acids. Germline V gene sequence: CDR1 SEHNR, CDR2 FQNEAQ (reference sequence). V lost 3 bases and J lost 7, with 21 bases in between. CDR3 coding DNA: TGTGCCAGCAGCTTCGTATCGAGGAGTCAGGCCCGTGAAAAACTGTTTTTT. Amino acids: CASSFVSRSQAREKLFF.

The rearrangement joins TRBV5-1 to TRBJ2-1, with D perhaps TRBD2 (6 bases). The germline gives CDR1 SGHRS, CDR2 YFSETQ. Deletions cut 4 bases from V and 4 bases from J, with 18 bases between. The CDR3 is 16 amino acids. The CDR3 is CASSPDMGGSYNEQFF. The CDR3 DNA sequence: TGCGCCAGCAGCCCGGATATGGGGGGATCGTACAATGAGCAGTTCTTC.

The rearrangement links TRBV6-1 to TRBJ2-3; D gene ambiguous. The V end was cut by 5 bases, the J end by 5 bases, with 8 bases between. This CDR3 has 12 amino acids. Germline V gene data show CDR1 as MNHNS and CDR2 as SASEGT. The CDR3 region is CASSFVIDTQYF. Here the CDR3 DNA reads TGTGCCAGCAGTTTCGTCATAGATACGCAGTATTTT.

The chain couples TRBV27 to TRBJ2-2, with 7 bases matching TRBD2. CDR1 and CDR2 (germline): MNHEY, SMNVEV (reference sequence). The CDR3 is 15 amino acids. Trimming at V came to 2 bases and at J to 2 bases, leaving 2 bases not matched to a gene. CDR3 protein: CASSLGGENTGELFF. As DNA, the CDR3 is TGTGCCAGCAGTTTAGGGGGGGAAAACACCGGGGAGCTGTTTTTT.

The chain couples TRBV5-4 to TRBJ2-3, with 10 bases that match TRBD2. There are 16 residues in the CDR3. The junction had 8 bases not matched to a gene; V was cut back by 6 bases and J by 1 base. The germline gives CDR1 SGHNT, CDR2 YYREEE (reference sequence). In nucleotides, the CDR3 is TGTGCCAGCACCCCGACCGGGACTAGCGGCACAGATACGCAGTATTTT. Translation gives CASTPTGTSGTDTQYF.

The chain links TRBV20-1 to TRBJ2-5; 8 nucleotides align to TRBD2. The CDR3 covers 16 residues. V lost 6 bases and J lost 3; bases outside the gene matches: 15. Germline V CDR1 and CDR2: DFQATT, SNEGSKA (reference sequence). The chain's CDR3 is CSAGREQELSEETQYF. The CDR3, as DNA: TGCAGTGCCGGGAGGGAACAGGAGTTAAGTGAAGAGACCCAGTACTTC.

This clonotype was recorded a few times. The rearrangement links TRBV19 to TRBJ2-7, with 8 bases that match TRBD1. CDR1 is LNHDA and CDR2 is SQIVND in the germline V gene (reference sequence). The length of the CDR3 is 14 residues. After removal of 5 bases from V and 2 bases from J, the junction contained 5 bases not matched to a gene. CDR3 amino acids: CASSPGQAPYEQYF. The CDR3 coding sequence is TGTGCCAGTAGTCCGGGACAGGCCCCCTACGAGCAGTACTTC. Using reference TRBV19 and TRBJ2-7 for the parts outside the CDR3, the full variable domain is DGGITQSPKYLFRKEGQNVTLSCEQNLNHDAMYWYRQDPGQGLRLIYYSQIVNDFQKGDIAEGYSVSREKKESFPLTVTSAQKNPTAFYLCASSPGQAPYEQYFGPGTRLTVT.

The chain has TRBV7-6 and TRBJ1-1; D is uncertain. The CDR3 length is 12 residues. V lost 2 bases to trimming and J lost 8 bases, with 9 bases between them. Germline V gene sequence: CDR1 SGHVS, CDR2 FNYEAQ. This CDR3 reads CASSLQDSEAFF. CDR3 coding DNA: TGTGCCAGCAGCTTACAGGATTCCGAAGCTTTCTTT.

This clonotype was seen a handful of times. CDR3 residues: CASSLVNSYEQYF. The CDR3 bases are TGCGCCAGCAGCTTGGTCAATTCCTACGAGCAGTACTTC. This chain uses TRBV5-1 with TRBJ2-7, with unresolved D. From germline, CDR1 is SGHRS and CDR2 YFSETQ. V was pared by 0 bases and J by 1 base, with 5 bases between. This CDR3 has 13 residues.

The chain is built from TRBV30 and TRBJ1-6, with 8 nucleotides matching TRBD1. The CDR3 is 13 residues long. J gave up 8 bases and V 4 bases, and 4 bases lay outside the gene matches. Per germline, CDR1 GTSNPN and CDR2 SVGIG (reference sequence). CDR3 sequence reads: CAWKDRADSPLHF. For the CDR3, the DNA is TGTGCCTGGAAGGACAGGGCGGATTCACCCCTCCACTTT.